Here is one TCR beta chain with its context. Its antigen is undetermined. 5'RACE, which relied on constant-segment primers, yielded TCR alpha and TCR beta cDNA libraries carrying sample barcodes and UMIs. Each CDR3 protein gets one entry after TCRdb re-called the 5' RACE reads with MiXCR. The data show some 130,000 distinct CDR3 sequences, about 17% seen once. Germline assignment: CDR1 DFQATT and CDR2 SNEGSKA (reference sequence). Losses at the gene ends were 7 bases for V and 4 bases for J; bases not matched to a gene: 11. The CDR3 length is 14 residues. This sample was taken from a study of T-cell memory formation after mild COVID-19. Study at large: TCR clusters largely stayed donor specific. Whole-study results and caveats: Some SARS-CoV-2-responding clones were already detected in memory before infection. Largely, contracting CD4+ clones fell within CM and EM, and contracting CD8+ clones within EMRA.

The sequence was collected from a man aged 18 to 30 who had mild COVID-19 (a few samples of this study predate the infection). Cell type and time point are not known. The sequenced sample was PBMCs or a T cell subset sorted from them (not recorded which). J is TRBJ2-5 and V is TRBV20-1; 8 bases agree with TRBD2. The CDR3 region is CSVPPGGEVETQYF. CDR3 coding DNA: TGCAGTGTCCCGCCCGGGGGGGAGGTAGAGACCCAGTACTTC.